This TCR beta chain was retrieved from a study of blood T cells in healthy people across ages. This clonotype was counted once. One end of the junction does not line up with germline, which may come from a read error. Combining a sample-barcoded 5' primer with a J-beta primer mix, a second PCR ran for roughly 7 to 12 cycles. TCRdb called the 5' RACE reads again in MiXCR, with one record for every CDR3 protein. The sample yields 1 million or so distinct CDR3 sequences, about 25% seen once. The same data also contributed to another study, on T cells of mothers and their children. That investigation notes: A few healthy Caucasian mothers, along with their six children, served as the donors.

This TCR was sampled from a girl aged 2 to 9 in good health. Material: blood.

The CDR3 DNA is TGTGCCAGCAGCCCATGGGACCATGAGACCCAGTACTTC. Translation: CASSPWDHETQYF. This chain connects TRBV12-3 or TRBV12-4 to TRBJ2-5; D may correspond to TRBD1 or TRBD2 (5 bases each). The length of the CDR3 is 13 residues.